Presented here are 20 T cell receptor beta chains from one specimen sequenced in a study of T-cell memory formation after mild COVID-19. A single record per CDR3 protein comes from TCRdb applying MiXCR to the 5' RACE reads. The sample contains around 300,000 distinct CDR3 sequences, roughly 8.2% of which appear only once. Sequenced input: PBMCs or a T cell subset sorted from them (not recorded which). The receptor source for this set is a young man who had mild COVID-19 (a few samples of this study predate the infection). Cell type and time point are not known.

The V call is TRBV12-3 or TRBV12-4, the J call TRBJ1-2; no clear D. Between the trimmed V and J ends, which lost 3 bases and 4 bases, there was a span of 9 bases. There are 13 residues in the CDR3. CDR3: CASSFPGGYGYTF. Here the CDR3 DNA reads TGTGCCAGCAGTTTCCCCGGAGGCTATGGCTACACCTTC.

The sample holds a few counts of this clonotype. CDR3 DNA sequence: TGCATCCTCTCTGGGGGGAAAGGATACGAGCAGTACGTC. Its protein product is CILSGGKGYEQYV. V gene TRBV20-1 combines with J gene TRBJ2-7; D might be TRBD2 (6 bases). Germline values: CDR1 DFQATT, CDR2 SNEGSKA (reference sequence). The CDR3 runs 13 residues.

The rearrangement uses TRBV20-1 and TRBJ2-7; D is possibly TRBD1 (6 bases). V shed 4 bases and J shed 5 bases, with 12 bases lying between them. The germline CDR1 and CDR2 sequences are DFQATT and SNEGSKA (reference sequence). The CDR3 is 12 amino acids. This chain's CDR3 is CSANRANHEQYF. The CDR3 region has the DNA TGCAGTGCTAACAGGGCTAATCACGAGCAGTACTTC.

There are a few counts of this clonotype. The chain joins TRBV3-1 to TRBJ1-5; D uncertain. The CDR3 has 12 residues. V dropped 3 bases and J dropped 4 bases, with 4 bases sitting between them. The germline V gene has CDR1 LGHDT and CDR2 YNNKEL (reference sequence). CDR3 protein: CASSHRNQPQHF. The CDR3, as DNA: TGTGCCAGCAGCCACCGTAATCAGCCCCAGCATTTT.

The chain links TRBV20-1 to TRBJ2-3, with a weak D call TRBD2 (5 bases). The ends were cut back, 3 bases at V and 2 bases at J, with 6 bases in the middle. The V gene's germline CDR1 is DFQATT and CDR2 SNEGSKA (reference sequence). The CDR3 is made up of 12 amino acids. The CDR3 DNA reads TGCAGTGCTAGCGGGGTCACAGATACGCAGTATTTT. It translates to CSASGVTDTQYF.

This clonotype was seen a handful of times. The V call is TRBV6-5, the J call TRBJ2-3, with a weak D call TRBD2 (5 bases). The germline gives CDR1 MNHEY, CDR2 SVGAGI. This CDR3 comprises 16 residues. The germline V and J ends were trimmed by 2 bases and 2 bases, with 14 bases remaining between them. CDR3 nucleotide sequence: TGTGCCAGCAGTTACCGGGGTTTAGGCGACACAGATACGCAGTATTTT. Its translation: CASSYRGLGDTDTQYF.

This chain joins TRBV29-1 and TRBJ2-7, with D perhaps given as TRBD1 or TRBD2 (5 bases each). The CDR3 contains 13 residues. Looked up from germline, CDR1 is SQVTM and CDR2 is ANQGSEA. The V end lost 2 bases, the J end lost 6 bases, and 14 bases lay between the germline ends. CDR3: CSVESGRGVEQYF. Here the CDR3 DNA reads TGCAGCGTTGAAAGTGGAAGGGGAGTCGAGCAGTACTTC.

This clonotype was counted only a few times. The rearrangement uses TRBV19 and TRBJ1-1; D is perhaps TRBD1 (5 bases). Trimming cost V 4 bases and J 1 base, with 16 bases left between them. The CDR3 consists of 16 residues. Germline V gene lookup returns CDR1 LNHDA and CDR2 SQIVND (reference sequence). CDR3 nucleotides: TGTGCCAGTAGTAAGGGGAGGGAGACCTCGAACACTGAAGCTTTCTTT. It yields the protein CASSKGRETSNTEAFF.

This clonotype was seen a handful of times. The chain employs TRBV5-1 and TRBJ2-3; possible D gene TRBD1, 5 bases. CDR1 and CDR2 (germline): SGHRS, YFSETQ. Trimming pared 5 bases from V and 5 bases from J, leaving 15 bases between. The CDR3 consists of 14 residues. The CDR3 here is CASRARQSQDTQYF. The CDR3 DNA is TGCGCCAGCAGGGCCAGACAGTCACAAGATACGCAGTATTTT. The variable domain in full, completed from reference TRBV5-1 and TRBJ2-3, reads KAGVTQTPRYLIKTRGQQVTLSCSPISGHRSVSWYQQTPGQGLQFLFEYFSETQRNKGNFPGRFSGRQFSNSRSEMNVSTLELGDSALYLCASRARQSQDTQYFGPGTRLTVL.

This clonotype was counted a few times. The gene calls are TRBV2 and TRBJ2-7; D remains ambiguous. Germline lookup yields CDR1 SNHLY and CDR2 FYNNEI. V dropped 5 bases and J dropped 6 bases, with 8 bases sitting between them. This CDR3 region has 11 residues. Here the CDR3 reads CASSYDIEQYF. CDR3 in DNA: TGTGCCAGCAGTTATGATATCGAGCAGTACTTC.

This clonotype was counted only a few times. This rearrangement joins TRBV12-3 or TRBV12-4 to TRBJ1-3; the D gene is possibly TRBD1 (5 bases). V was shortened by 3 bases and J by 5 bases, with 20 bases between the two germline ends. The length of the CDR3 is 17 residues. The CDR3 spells CASSLAPGGGIRNTIYF. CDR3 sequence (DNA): TGTGCCAGCAGTTTGGCCCCGGGGGGGGGAATTCGAAACACCATATATTTT.

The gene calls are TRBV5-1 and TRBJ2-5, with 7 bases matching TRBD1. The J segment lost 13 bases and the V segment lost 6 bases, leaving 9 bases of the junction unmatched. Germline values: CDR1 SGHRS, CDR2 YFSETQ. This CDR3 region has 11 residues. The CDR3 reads CASMSDRVPYF. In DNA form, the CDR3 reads TGCGCCAGCATGTCAGACAGGGTGCCGTACTTC.

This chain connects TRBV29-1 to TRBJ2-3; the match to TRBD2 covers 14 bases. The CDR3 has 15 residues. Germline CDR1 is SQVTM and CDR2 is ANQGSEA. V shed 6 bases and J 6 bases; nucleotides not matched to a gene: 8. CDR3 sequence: CSVRLAGGSRDTQYF. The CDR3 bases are TGCAGCGTCAGACTAGCGGGAGGGTCCCGCGATACGCAGTATTTT.

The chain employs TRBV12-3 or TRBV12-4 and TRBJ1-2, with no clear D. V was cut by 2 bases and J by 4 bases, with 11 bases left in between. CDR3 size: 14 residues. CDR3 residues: CASSLSEDVYGYTF. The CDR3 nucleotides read TGTGCCAGCAGTTTAAGTGAGGACGTCTATGGCTACACCTTC.

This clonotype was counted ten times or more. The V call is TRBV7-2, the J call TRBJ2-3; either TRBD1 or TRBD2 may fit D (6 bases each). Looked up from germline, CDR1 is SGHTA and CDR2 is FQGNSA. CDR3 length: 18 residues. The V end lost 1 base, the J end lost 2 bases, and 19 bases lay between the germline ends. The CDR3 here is CASSLEEGVAEPTDTQYF. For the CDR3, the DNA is TGTGCCAGCAGCTTAGAGGAGGGGGTAGCGGAGCCCACAGATACGCAGTATTTT.

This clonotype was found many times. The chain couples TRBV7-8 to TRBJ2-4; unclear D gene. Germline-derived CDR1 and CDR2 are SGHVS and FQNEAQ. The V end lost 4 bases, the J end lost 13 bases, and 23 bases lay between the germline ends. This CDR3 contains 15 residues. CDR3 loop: CASSSSRVQFTLQYF. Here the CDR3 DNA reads TGTGCCAGCAGCTCCTCTAGGGTACAGTTCACCCTCCAGTACTTC.

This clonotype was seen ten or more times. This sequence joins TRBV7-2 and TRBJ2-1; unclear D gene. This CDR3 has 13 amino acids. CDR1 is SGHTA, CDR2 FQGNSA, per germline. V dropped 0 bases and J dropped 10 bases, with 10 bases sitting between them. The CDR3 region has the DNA TGTGCCAGCAGCTTAGCGCTGACACGGGAGCAGTTCTTC. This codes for CASSLALTREQFF.

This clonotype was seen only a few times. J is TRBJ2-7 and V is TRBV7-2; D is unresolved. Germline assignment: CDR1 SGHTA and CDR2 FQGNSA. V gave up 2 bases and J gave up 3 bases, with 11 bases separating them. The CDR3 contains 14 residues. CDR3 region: CASSLSADLYEQYF. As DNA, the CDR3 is TGTGCCAGCAGCTTAAGCGCGGATCTCTACGAGCAGTACTTC.

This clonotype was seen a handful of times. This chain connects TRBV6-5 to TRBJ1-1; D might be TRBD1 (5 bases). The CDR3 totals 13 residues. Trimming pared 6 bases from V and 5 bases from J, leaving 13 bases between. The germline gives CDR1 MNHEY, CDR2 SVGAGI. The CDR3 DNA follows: TGTGCCAGCAGGCGGGGGGGGGTGACTGAAGCTTTCTTT. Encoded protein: CASRRGGVTEAFF.

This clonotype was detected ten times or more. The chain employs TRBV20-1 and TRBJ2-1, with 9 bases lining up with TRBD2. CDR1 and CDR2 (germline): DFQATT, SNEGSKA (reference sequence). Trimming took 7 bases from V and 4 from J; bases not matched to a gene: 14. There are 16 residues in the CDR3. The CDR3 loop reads CSGGGGQIGRYNEQFF. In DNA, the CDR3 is TGCAGTGGCGGGGGGGGACAAATCGGAAGGTACAATGAGCAGTTCTTC.